This TCR beta chain was recovered during a study of graft-versus-host responses after intestinal transplantation. Study-level background: Recipients were given multivisceral, liver-intestinal, or isolated intestinal transplants. After anti-thymocyte globulin induction, recipients took tacrolimus and steroids for approximately 3 years. Points from the study as a whole: Peak circulating GvH clone levels were associated with early post-transplant HvG declines. There were GvH clones found in recipient marrow, and some of them appeared first in ileum or blood.

This clone was seen just once. Its antigen remains unknown. Here immunoSEQ multiplex PCR was the method, and the copy in TCRdb shows in-frame clones only, minus some. Of about 93,000 clones detected, approximately 92% appear once; the ten largest clones hold 0.45% to 0.6%. The TCR sequence derives from a human donor who received an intestinal transplant. The specimen was unstimulated CD8+ T cells sorted from spleen or lymph node cells, collected before intestinal transplant.

CDR3 nucleotide sequence: TGTGCCAGCAGTGACTCTAGCGGAGCTAACAATGAGCAGTTCTTC. It encodes CASSDSSGANNEQFF. This chain joins TRBV6-4 and TRBJ2-1; D is perhaps TRBD2 (6 bases). Trimming took 0 bases from V and 5 from J, leaving 11 bases between them. CDR1 and CDR2 from the germline V gene are MRHNA and SNTAGT. This CDR3 is built from 15 residues.